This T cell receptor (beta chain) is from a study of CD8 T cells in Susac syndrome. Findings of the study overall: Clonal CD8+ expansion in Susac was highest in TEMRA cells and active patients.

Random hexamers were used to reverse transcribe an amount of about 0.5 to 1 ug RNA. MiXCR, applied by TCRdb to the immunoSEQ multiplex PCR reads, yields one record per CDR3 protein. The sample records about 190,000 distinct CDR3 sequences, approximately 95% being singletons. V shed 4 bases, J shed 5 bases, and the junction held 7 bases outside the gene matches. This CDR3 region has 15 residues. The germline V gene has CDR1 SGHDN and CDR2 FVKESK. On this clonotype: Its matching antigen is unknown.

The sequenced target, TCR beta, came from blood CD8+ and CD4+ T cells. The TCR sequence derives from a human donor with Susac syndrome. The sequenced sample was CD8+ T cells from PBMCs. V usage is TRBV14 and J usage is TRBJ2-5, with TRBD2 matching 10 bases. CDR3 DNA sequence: TGTGCCAGCAGCCCTAGCGGGAGAGGGCGGGAGACCCAGTACTTC. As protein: CASSPSGRGRETQYF.